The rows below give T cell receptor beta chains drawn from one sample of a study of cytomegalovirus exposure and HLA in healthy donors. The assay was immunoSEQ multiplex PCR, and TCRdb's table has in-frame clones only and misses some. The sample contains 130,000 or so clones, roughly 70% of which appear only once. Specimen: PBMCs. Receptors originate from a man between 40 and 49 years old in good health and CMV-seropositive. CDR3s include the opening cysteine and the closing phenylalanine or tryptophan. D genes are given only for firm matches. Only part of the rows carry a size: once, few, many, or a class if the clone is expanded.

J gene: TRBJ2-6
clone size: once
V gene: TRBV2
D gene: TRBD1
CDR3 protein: CASSASGGSGANVLTF
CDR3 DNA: TGTGCCAGCAGTGCCTCAGGGGGCTCTGGGGCCAACGTCCTGACTTTC

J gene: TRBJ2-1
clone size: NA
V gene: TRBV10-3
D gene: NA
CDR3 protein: CAISGSSWNEQFF
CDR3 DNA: TGTGCCATCTCCGGATCTAGCTGGAATGAGCAGTTCTTC

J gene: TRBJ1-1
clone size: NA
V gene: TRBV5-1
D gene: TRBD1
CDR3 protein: CASSQGQGTFDTEAFF
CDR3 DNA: TGCGCCAGCAGCCAAGGACAGGGTACCTTCGACACTGAAGCTTTCTTT

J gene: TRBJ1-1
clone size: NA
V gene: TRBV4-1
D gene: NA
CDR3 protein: CASSQVVRMNTEAFF
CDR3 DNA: TGCGCCAGCAGCCAAGTCGTCAGAATGAACACTGAAGCTTTCTTT

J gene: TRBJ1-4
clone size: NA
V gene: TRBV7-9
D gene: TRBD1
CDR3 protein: CASSLQGAGEKLFF
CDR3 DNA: TGTGCCAGCAGCTTACAGGGGGCAGGGGAAAAACTGTTTTTT

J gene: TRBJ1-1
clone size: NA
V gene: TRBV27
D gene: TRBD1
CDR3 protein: CASSPHTGTDNTEAFF
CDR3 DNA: TGTGCCAGCAGTCCACATACCGGGACAGACAACACTGAAGCTTTCTTT

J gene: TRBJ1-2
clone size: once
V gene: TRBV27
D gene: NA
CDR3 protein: CASSWGGAQNYGYTF
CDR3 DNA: TGTGCCAGCAGCTGGGGGGGGGCGCAAAACTATGGCTACACCTTC

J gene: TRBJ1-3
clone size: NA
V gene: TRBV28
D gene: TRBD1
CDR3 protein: CASSPYGGQGGNTIYF
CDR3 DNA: TGTGCCAGCAGTCCGTACGGGGGACAGGGCGGAAACACCATATATTTT

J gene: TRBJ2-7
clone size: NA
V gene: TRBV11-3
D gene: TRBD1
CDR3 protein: CASSPGQGRTYEQYF
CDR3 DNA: TGTGCCAGCAGCCCCGGACAGGGGAGAACCTACGAGCAGTACTTC

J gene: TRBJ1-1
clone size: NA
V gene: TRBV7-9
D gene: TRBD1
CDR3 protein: CSSSLGGQWTDHAFF
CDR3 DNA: TGTTCCAGCAGCTTGGGGGGACAGTGGACCGACCACGCTTTCTTT

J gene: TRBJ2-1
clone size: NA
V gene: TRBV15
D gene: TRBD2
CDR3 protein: CATSGATSGSYNEQFF
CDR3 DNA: TGTGCCACCAGCGGAGCTACTAGCGGGAGCTACAATGAGCAGTTCTTC

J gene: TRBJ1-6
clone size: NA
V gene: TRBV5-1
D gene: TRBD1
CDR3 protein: CASSLGTGVSPLHF
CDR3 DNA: TGCGCCAGCAGCTTAGGGACAGGGGTTTCACCCCTCCACTTT

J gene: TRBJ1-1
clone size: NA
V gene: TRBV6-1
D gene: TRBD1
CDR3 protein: CASSARTGLNTEAFF
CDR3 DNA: TGTGCCAGCAGTGCCAGGACAGGCCTAAACACTGAAGCTTTCTTT

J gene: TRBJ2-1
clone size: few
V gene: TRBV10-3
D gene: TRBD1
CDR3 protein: CASSVGQGYNEQFF
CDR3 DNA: TGTGCCAGCAGCGTGGGACAGGGCTACAATGAGCAGTTCTTC

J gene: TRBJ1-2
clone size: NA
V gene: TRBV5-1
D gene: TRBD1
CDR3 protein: CASSWRGTGDVWDYGYTF
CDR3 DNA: TGCGCCAGCAGCTGGAGGGGGACAGGGGATGTGTGGGACTATGGCTACACCTTC